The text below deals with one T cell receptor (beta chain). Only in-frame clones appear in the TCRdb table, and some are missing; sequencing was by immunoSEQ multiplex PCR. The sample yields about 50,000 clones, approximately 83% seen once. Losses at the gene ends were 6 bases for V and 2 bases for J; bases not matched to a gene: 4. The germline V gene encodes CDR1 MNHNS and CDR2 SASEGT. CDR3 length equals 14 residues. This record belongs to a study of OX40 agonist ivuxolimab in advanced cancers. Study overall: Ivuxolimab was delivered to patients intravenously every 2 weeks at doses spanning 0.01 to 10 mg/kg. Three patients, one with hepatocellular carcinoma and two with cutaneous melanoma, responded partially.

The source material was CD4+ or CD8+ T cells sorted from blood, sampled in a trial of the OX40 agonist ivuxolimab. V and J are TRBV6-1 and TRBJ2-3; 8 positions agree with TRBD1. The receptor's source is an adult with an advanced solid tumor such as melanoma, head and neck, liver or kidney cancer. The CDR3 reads CASSRQGITDTQYF. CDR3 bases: TGTGCCAGCAGCCGACAGGGGATCACAGATACGCAGTATTTT.